This entry lists 22 T cell receptor beta chains sequenced from one sample in a study of T-cell reconstitution after alpha-beta-depleted transplantation in children. TCRbeta library preparation incorporated unique molecular identifiers. TCRdb fed the PCR reads into MiXCR, producing one record per CDR3 protein. Seen here are 550,000 to 800,000 distinct CDR3 sequences, roughly 14% observed once, and the top ten hold around 0.8%. Sequencing used PBMCs, obtained before TCRalphabeta/CD19-depleted stem cell transplant. The receptors come from a girl aged 2 to 10 with congenital amegakaryocytic thrombocytopenia, due to receive a stem cell transplant.

This clonotype showed up just a few times. The chain couples TRBV7-9 to TRBJ2-2; TRBD1 might be the D (6 bases). Deletions cut 5 bases from V and 5 bases from J, with 15 bases between. The CDR3 sequence is 15 residues long. CDR1 SEHNR and CDR2 FQNEAQ come from the germline V gene (reference sequence). The chain's CDR3 is CASSPGTSRTGELFF. The DNA for the CDR3 is TGTGCCAGCAGCCCCGGGACATCTCGTACCGGGGAGCTGTTTTTT. The entire variable domain, with the rest obtained from reference TRBV7-9 and TRBJ2-2, is as follows: DTGVSQNPRHKITKRGQNVTFRCDPISEHNRLYWYRQTLGQGPEFLTYFQNEAQLEKSRLLSDRFSAERPKGSFSTLEIQRTEQGDSAMYLCASSPGTSRTGELFFGEGSRLTVL.

This clonotype was seen more than once but under ten times. This chain uses TRBV11-2 with TRBJ2-5, with D hard to call. This CDR3 has 14 amino acids. Deletions cut 5 bases from V and 5 bases from J, with 15 bases between. From germline, CDR1 is SGHAT and CDR2 FQNNGV. The CDR3 protein is CASSTNPQLETQYF. CDR3 coding DNA: TGTGCCAGCAGCACGAACCCGCAGTTGGAGACCCAGTACTTC.

This clonotype turned up a few times. J is TRBJ2-6 and V is TRBV29-1, with D perhaps TRBD1 or TRBD2 (5 bases each). Trimming left V 4 bases short and J 8 bases short, with 15 bases between. Germline-derived CDR1 and CDR2 are SQVTM and ANQGSEA. The CDR3 spans 14 residues. CDR3 sequence: CSVGDRDKSNVLTF. The CDR3, as DNA: TGCAGCGTTGGGGACCGGGATAAGTCCAACGTCCTGACTTTC.

This clonotype was recorded at least ten times. The chain carries TRBV7-3 and TRBJ2-1; D perhaps matches TRBD2 (5 bases). The CDR3 runs to 13 residues. The ends were cut back, 2 bases at V and 5 bases at J, with 7 bases in the middle. CDR1 SGHTA and CDR2 FQGTGA come from the germline V gene. The CDR3: CASSLSLDNEQFF. DNA for the CDR3: TGTGCCAGCAGCTTATCACTAGACAATGAGCAGTTCTTC.

This clonotype was recorded many times. The chain carries TRBV27 and TRBJ2-7; D is unresolved. This CDR3 is built from 15 residues. Germline CDR1 MNHEY, CDR2 SMNVEV (reference sequence). Deletions cut 4 bases from V and 0 bases from J, with 13 bases between. CDR3 residues: CASSSLREDSYEQYF. Written as DNA, the CDR3 is TGTGCCAGCAGTTCCCTTCGCGAAGACTCCTACGAGCAGTACTTC.

The table lists this clonotype with a few counts. CDR3 sequence reads: CASIRGSISYNEQFF. The CDR3 DNA reads as TGTGCCAGCATTCGCGGGAGTATCTCCTACAATGAGCAGTTCTTC. The chain uses TRBV6-1 and TRBJ2-1, with TRBD2 matching over 7 bases. CDR1 and CDR2 (germline): MNHNS, SASEGT. This CDR3 has 15 amino acids. V dropped 7 bases and J dropped 0; count of bases not matched to a gene: 6.

This clonotype was seen many times. V and J are TRBV5-1 and TRBJ1-4; no definite D call. V shed 2 bases and J shed 0 bases, with 8 bases lying between them. CDR1 and CDR2 (germline): SGHRS, YFSETQ. CDR3 length: 15 residues. The CDR3 is CASSFQTATNEKLFF. CDR3 bases: TGCGCCAGCAGCTTCCAAACAGCAACTAATGAAAAACTGTTTTTT.

This clonotype appeared many times. The chain employs TRBV5-6 and TRBJ2-6; D tentatively reads TRBD1 or TRBD2 (5 bases each). V was pared by 4 bases and J by 0 bases, with 14 bases between. This CDR3 is built from 17 residues. Germline values: CDR1 SGHDT, CDR2 YYEEEE. The CDR3 sequence is CASSRDYRSSGANVLTF. Here the CDR3 DNA reads TGTGCCAGCAGCCGGGATTACAGGAGCTCTGGGGCCAACGTCCTGACTTTC.

This clonotype came up many times. This chain connects TRBV4-1 to TRBJ1-6, with D unresolved. The CDR3 runs 15 residues. V was cut by 0 bases and J by 7 bases, with 10 bases left in between. Germline V gene data show CDR1 as MGHRA and CDR2 as YSYEKL. In DNA, the CDR3 is TGCGCCAGCAGCCAAGATCGGCCCCTAAATTCACCCCTCCACTTT. Protein sequence: CASSQDRPLNSPLHF.

This clonotype was observed a few times. The chain is built from TRBV20-1 and TRBJ1-4; the match to TRBD1 covers 7 bases. CDR3 length: 21 residues. Trimming removed 6 bases from V and 0 bases from J; junction bases left unmatched: 25. Germline lookup yields CDR1 DFQATT and CDR2 SNEGSKA (reference sequence). CDR3 loop: CSAPRGEGGAVHHPTNEKLFF. In nucleotides, the CDR3 is TGCAGTGCCCCCCGAGGGGAAGGGGGCGCGGTCCACCACCCAACTAATGAAAAACTGTTTTTT.

This clonotype was detected many times. J is TRBJ2-5 and V is TRBV11-3; D not certain. Trimming shortened V by 4 bases and J by 4 bases, and 10 bases separated the two germline ends. CDR1 SGHNT and CDR2 YENEEA come from the germline V gene. The CDR3 contains 13 residues. This chain's CDR3 is CASSSFLGETQYF. In nucleotides, the CDR3 is TGTGCCAGCAGCTCCTTTTTAGGAGAGACCCAGTACTTC.

Turning to this clonotype: Given a much more abundant clone one base away, this may be a read error. The chain is built from TRBV6-5 and TRBJ2-7; D possibly corresponds to TRBD1 (6 bases). V was trimmed by 4 bases and J by 6 bases, leaving 13 bases between them. CDR1 is MNHEY, CDR2 SVGAGI, per germline. There are 13 residues in the CDR3. The CDR3 sequence: CASSSYRDAEQYF. The CDR3 DNA is TGTGCCAGCAGTTCCTACAGGGATGCCGAGCAGTACTTC.

Only a few counts were recorded for this clonotype. This chain connects TRBV6-1 to TRBJ2-6; 7 bases are a match to TRBD1. This CDR3 has 15 residues. Germline values: CDR1 MNHNS, CDR2 SASEGT. Trimming removed 6 bases from V and 2 bases from J; junction bases left unmatched: 4. The CDR3 loop reads CASRPRGPGANVLTF. As DNA, the CDR3 is TGTGCCAGCAGGCCAAGGGGGCCTGGGGCCAACGTCCTGACTTTC.

A note on this clonotype: A much larger clone is a single base away; this may be a read error. V usage is TRBV20-1 and J usage is TRBJ1-4; 7 nucleotides match TRBD1. CDR1 is DFQATT and CDR2 is SNEGSKA in the germline V gene (reference sequence). The CDR3 covers 16 residues. In nucleotides, the CDR3 is TGCTGTGCTAGTCTGTCAGGGGGTTGGTCTAATGAAAAACTGTTTTTT. It specifies CCASLSGGWSNEKLFF.

Worth noting for this clonotype: This may arise from a read error, as a much more abundant clone is one base away. The missing conserved phenylalanine or tryptophan at the end of this CDR3 makes a read error likely. The CDR3: CASSLADEQFI. The CDR3 coding sequence is TGTGCCAGCAGTTTAGCGGATGAGCAGTTCATC. This rearrangement joins TRBV6-5 to TRBJ2-1; D is possibly TRBD2 (6 bases). The V gene's germline CDR1 is MNHEY and CDR2 SVGAGI. The CDR3 contains 11 residues. Trimming left V 4 bases short and J 8 bases short, with 6 bases between.

This clonotype was seen at least ten times. The rearrangement uses TRBV7-8 and TRBJ2-5, with 8 bases identical to TRBD1. The V gene's germline CDR1 is SGHVS and CDR2 FQNEAQ. The trim removed 0 bases at V and 5 bases at J, leaving 8 bases unmatched. The CDR3 has 16 residues. This CDR3 reads CASSLAQWTGWETQYF. CDR3 in DNA: TGTGCCAGCAGCTTAGCTCAATGGACAGGGTGGGAGACCCAGTACTTC.

This chain connects TRBV12-3 or TRBV12-4 to TRBJ2-2; 7 nucleotides match TRBD2. The CDR3 sequence is 16 residues long. V shed 5 bases and J 5 bases; nucleotides not matched to a gene: 11. DNA for the CDR3: TGTGCCAGCAGTGGCGGTACTAGCGTTACGACCGGGGAGCTGTTTTTT. Its translation is CASSGGTSVTTGELFF.

As to this clonotype: A read error may explain this, as a much larger clone is one base away. The rearrangement links TRBV24-1 to TRBJ2-5, with 8 bases identical to TRBD2. V was clipped by 3 bases and J by 0 bases; unmatched bases: 14. CDR3 length: 19 residues. Per germline, CDR1 KGHDR and CDR2 SFDVKD. The CDR3 sequence: CATSDTRSGVAGNQETQYF. CDR3 coding DNA: TGTGCCACCAGTGATACGAGGTCGGGGGTAGCGGGAAACCAAGAGACCCAGTACTTC.

This clonotype has just a few counts. J is TRBJ2-1 and V is TRBV5-1; 8 bases agree with TRBD1. Germline V lookup: CDR1 SGHRS, CDR2 YFSETQ. The CDR3 contains 15 residues. The J segment lost 3 bases and the V segment lost 6 bases, leaving 8 bases of the junction unmatched. CDR3 DNA: TGCGCCAGCACCTTTCAGGGGGCCTACTACAATGAGCAGTTCTTC. It translates to CASTFQGAYYNEQFF.

This clonotype was seen a handful of times. The chain employs TRBV7-9 and TRBJ1-1; TRBD1 is a possible D gene (6 bases). Looked up from germline, CDR1 is SEHNR and CDR2 is FQNEAQ (reference sequence). This CDR3 contains 16 residues. V gave up 2 bases and J gave up 6 bases, with 19 bases separating them. The CDR3 loop reads CASSLFRGARIPEAFF. In DNA form, the CDR3 reads TGTGCCAGCAGCTTATTTAGGGGGGCGCGGATCCCTGAAGCTTTCTTT.

The CDR3 here is CSAPISGQGNYGYTF. The DNA for the CDR3 is TGCAGTGCCCCCATCTCGGGACAGGGAAACTATGGCTACACCTTC. V and J are TRBV20-1 and TRBJ1-2, with 9 bases aligning to TRBD1. The germline V gene has CDR1 DFQATT and CDR2 SNEGSKA (reference sequence). V gave up 6 bases and J gave up 2 bases; unmatched junction bases: 10. The CDR3 sequence is 15 residues long.

A few counts support this clonotype. The V gene is TRBV3-1, the J gene TRBJ2-1; no definite D call. V was shortened by 1 base and J by 1 base, with 20 bases between the two germline ends. Germline V gene lookup returns CDR1 LGHDT and CDR2 YNNKEL (reference sequence). This CDR3 comprises 19 residues. The CDR3 protein is CASSQVRTSFYGSYNEQFF. The CDR3 region has the DNA TGTGCCAGCAGCCAAGTTAGGACGTCCTTTTATGGATCCTACAATGAGCAGTTCTTC.